The 16 T cell receptor beta chains given below trace back to one sample, sequenced in a study of blood T cell repertoires in COVID-19. Measured with immunoSEQ multiplex PCR; TCRdb has only the in-frame clones, and not every one. The table shows around 15,000 clones, with approximately 86% occurring only once. Sequenced material: peripheral blood. Source of these receptors: a human donor in a cohort sampled during active COVID-19.

The chain employs TRBV28 and TRBJ1-2, with TRBD1 matching 7 bases. The J segment lost 8 bases and the V segment lost 5 bases, leaving 11 bases of the junction unmatched. The CDR3 loop spans 14 amino acids. The germline V gene encodes CDR1 MDHEN and CDR2 SYDVKM. CDR3 nucleotides: TGTGCCAGCAGTACCACCGACAGGGTAAGAGGCTACACCTTC. Protein product: CASSTTDRVRGYTF.

The rearrangement uses TRBV6-4 and TRBJ2-1, with 14 bases lining up with TRBD2. Germline V lookup: CDR1 MRHNA, CDR2 SNTAGT. V was pared by 7 bases and J by 8 bases, with 13 bases of the junction left unmatched. This CDR3 is built from 17 residues. This chain's CDR3 is CASINRLAGGPMYEQFF. CDR3 nucleotides: TGTGCCAGCATTAACCGACTAGCGGGGGGGCCTATGTATGAGCAGTTCTTC.

V gene TRBV6-1 combines with J gene TRBJ2-7, with TRBD1 identical over 7 bases. Germline assignment: CDR1 MNHNS and CDR2 SASEGT. V shed 2 bases and J 9 bases; nucleotides not matched to a gene: 7. This CDR3 has 13 residues. The CDR3 spells CASSESGQGVQYF. For the CDR3, the DNA is TGTGCCAGCAGTGAATCAGGGCAGGGGGTGCAGTACTTC.

The chain is built from TRBV5-1 and TRBJ1-3, with TRBD1 identical over 7 bases. Germline CDR1 and CDR2: SGHRS and YFSETQ. With V trimmed by 2 bases and J by 2 bases, 7 bases remained unmatched. The CDR3 is made up of 16 amino acids. Here the CDR3 DNA reads TGCGCCAGCAGCTTAATCCCCAGGGGGGCTGGAAACACCATATATTTT. Translated, it gives CASSLIPRGAGNTIYF.

The CDR3 DNA reads TGTGCCAGCAGCCCGGACAGCTCCTTTAATCAGCCCCAGCATTTT. Translating gives CASSPDSSFNQPQHF. This sequence joins TRBV6-5 and TRBJ1-5, with D possibly TRBD1 on 6 matching bases. The germline V gene has CDR1 MNHEY and CDR2 SVGAGI. The V end lost 6 bases, the J end lost 4 bases, and 16 bases lay between the germline ends. The CDR3 spans 15 residues.

V usage is TRBV5-6 and J usage is TRBJ1-6, with 10 bases fitting TRBD1. With 0 bases clipped from V and 6 bases from J, the junction kept 6 bases outside the gene matches. Germline V gene lookup returns CDR1 SGHDT and CDR2 YYEEEE. CDR3 size: 17 residues. The chain's CDR3 is CASSLALGQGINSPLHF. CDR3 in DNA: TGTGCCAGCAGCTTGGCCTTGGGACAGGGGATTAATTCACCCCTCCACTTT.

The chain carries TRBV4-3 and TRBJ1-2, with 9 bases identical to TRBD1. The CDR3 extends over 18 amino acids. CDR1 is LGHNA, CDR2 YSLEER, per germline. With V trimmed by 0 bases and J by 6 bases, 14 bases remained unmatched. The CDR3 coding sequence is TGCGCCAGCAGCCAAGATGCACATCCCGGGACAGGGAAGGATGGCTACACCTTC. As protein: CASSQDAHPGTGKDGYTF.

This chain uses TRBV7-2 with TRBJ2-1; 8 positions match TRBD2. The trim removed 5 bases at V and 12 bases at J, leaving 18 bases unmatched. Germline loops: CDR1 SGHTA, CDR2 FQGNSA. The CDR3 has 16 residues. CDR3: CASSPQGTRAFRVQFF. DNA of the CDR3: TGTGCCAGCAGCCCTCAAGGGACTAGGGCCTTCAGGGTGCAGTTCTTC.

The V gene is TRBV7-3, the J gene TRBJ2-4; D is possibly TRBD1 (6 bases). CDR3 length: 14 residues. The germline V and J ends were trimmed by 5 bases and 4 bases, with 12 bases remaining between them. Germline values: CDR1 SGHTA, CDR2 FQGTGA. The CDR3 DNA reads TGTGCCAGCAGCCCGACAGGCCGAAAAAACATTCAGTACTTC. Its protein is CASSPTGRKNIQYF. The whole variable domain, filled in from reference TRBV7-3 and TRBJ2-4, reads GAGVSQTPSNKVTEKGKYVELRCDPISGHTALYWYRQSLGQGPEFLIYFQGTGAADDSGLPNDRFFAVRPEGSVSTLKIQRTERGDSAVYLCASSPTGRKNIQYFGAGTRLSVL.

This chain connects TRBV11-2 to TRBJ2-3; the D gene is possibly TRBD2 (6 bases). V was pared by 5 bases and J by 3 bases, with 12 bases between. The CDR3 has 14 amino acids. CDR1 and CDR2 from the germline V gene are SGHAT and FQNNGV. CDR3 region: CASSPGLMTDTQYF. The CDR3 bases are TGTGCCAGCAGCCCGGGACTTATGACAGATACGCAGTATTTT.

The chain has TRBV5-6 and TRBJ2-5; 11 bases align to TRBD1. CDR1 is SGHDT and CDR2 is YYEEEE in the germline V gene. This CDR3 contains 16 residues. V shed 4 bases and J 5 bases; nucleotides not matched to a gene: 10. CDR3 sequence reads: CASSIPGQGVEETQYF. The CDR3 region has the DNA TGTGCCAGCAGCATTCCGGGACAGGGGGTGGAGGAGACCCAGTACTTC.

J is TRBJ2-1 and V is TRBV7-9; D perhaps matches TRBD2 (6 bases). The germline gives CDR1 SEHNR, CDR2 FQNEAQ (reference sequence). This CDR3 spans 17 amino acids. The V end lost 5 bases, the J end lost 4 bases, and 21 bases lay between the germline ends. Here the CDR3 reads CASSPFGDSMSYNEQFF. The CDR3 DNA follows: TGTGCCAGCAGCCCATTTGGGGACTCCATGTCATACAATGAGCAGTTCTTC.

The chain employs TRBV6-2 or TRBV6-3 and TRBJ2-1, with D tentatively TRBD2 (6 bases). The V and J ends lost 2 bases and 7 bases respectively, with 12 bases between them. The CDR3 contains 14 residues. Per the germline V gene, CDR1 is MNHEY and CDR2 is SVGEGT. CDR3 sequence: CASSYQGAGNEQFF. The CDR3 DNA sequence: TGTGCCAGCAGTTACCAAGGGGCGGGGAATGAGCAGTTCTTC.

J is TRBJ2-7 and V is TRBV5-1; 10 positions agree with TRBD1. This CDR3 is built from 16 residues. Germline V gene data show CDR1 as SGHRS and CDR2 as YFSETQ. V shed 3 bases, J shed 5 bases, and the junction held 11 bases outside the gene matches. CDR3 loop: CASSSAGQGSPDEQYF. The CDR3 region has the DNA TGCGCCAGCAGCTCGGCGGGACAGGGGTCCCCTGACGAGCAGTACTTC.

The chain recombines TRBV6-5 with TRBJ2-7, with 8 bases lining up with TRBD1. Germline values: CDR1 MNHEY, CDR2 SVGAGI. Trimming took 5 bases from V and 5 from J; bases not matched to a gene: 11. The CDR3 spans 15 residues. CDR3 sequence reads: CASSTRRTGSNEQYF. The CDR3 DNA reads as TGTGCCAGCAGTACCCGAAGGACAGGGTCCAACGAGCAGTACTTC.

The chain employs TRBV19 and TRBJ1-5, with 9 bases fitting TRBD1. Unmatched junction bases numbered 15, after V lost 3 bases and J lost 6 bases. The CDR3 has 18 amino acids. Germline CDR1 is LNHDA and CDR2 is SQIVND (reference sequence). The CDR3 region has the DNA TGTGCCAGTAGTATGGAGGACAGGGGAAAGTTAAGGTTTCAGCCCCAGCATTTT. Protein product: CASSMEDRGKLRFQPQHF.